The 31 T cell receptor beta chains below were found in one sample sequenced in a study of cytomegalovirus exposure and HLA in healthy donors. The PCR contained 60 Vbeta and 13 Jbeta primers. TCRdb's table, derived via immunoSEQ multiplex PCR, lists solely in-frame clones and lacks some. Of around 150,000 clones listed, roughly three quarters are singletons. Material: PBMCs. The source of these receptors is a male donor in good health and CMV-seronegative.

The chain uses TRBV19 and TRBJ1-5; TRBD1 matches at 7 bases. CDR3 length: 14 residues. CDR1 is LNHDA and CDR2 is SQIVND in the germline V gene (reference sequence). V was pared by 8 bases and J by 0 bases, with 4 bases of the junction left unmatched. CDR3 sequence reads: CASRTGLSNQPQHF. The CDR3 DNA follows: TGTGCCAGTCGGACAGGCCTTAGCAATCAGCCCCAGCATTTT.

J is TRBJ2-5 and V is TRBV6-5; 10 bases align to TRBD2. The V and J ends lost 10 bases and 10 bases, in that order; junction bases with no gene match: 6. The CDR3 spans 11 residues. Germline loops: CDR1 MNHEY, CDR2 SVGAGI. For the CDR3, the DNA is TGTGCCACCCGAGCGGGGGGGCTCCAGTACTTC. Its protein is CATRAGGLQYF.

This chain uses TRBV28 with TRBJ1-3; D unresolved. The CDR3 has 12 amino acids. Germline loops: CDR1 MDHEN, CDR2 SYDVKM. The germline V and J ends were trimmed by 6 bases and 9 bases, with 12 bases remaining between them. The DNA for the CDR3 is TGTGCCAGCAGCCGCCCACGGTCCACCATATATTTT. Translated, it gives CASSRPRSTIYF.

The chain couples TRBV11-2 to TRBJ1-4; D call uncertain. The germline V gene encodes CDR1 SGHAT and CDR2 FQNNGV. V dropped 1 base and J dropped 5 bases, with 5 bases sitting between them. CDR3 length equals 13 residues. The CDR3: CASSLGVNEKLFF. DNA for the CDR3: TGTGCCAGCAGCTTAGGAGTGAATGAAAAACTGTTTTTT.

This clone was seen only a few times. The V gene is TRBV7-9, the J gene TRBJ2-5, with D maybe TRBD1 (6 bases). Germline-derived CDR1 and CDR2 are SEHNR and FQNEAQ (reference sequence). The CDR3 covers 13 residues. Trimming removed 1 base from V and 5 bases from J, with 8 bases in between. CDR3 bases: TGTGCCAGCAGCTTAGGACAGGCGGAGACCCAGTACTTC. It translates to CASSLGQAETQYF.

The rearrangement joins TRBV28 to TRBJ2-5; 7 bases agree with TRBD1. The trim removed 1 base at V and 1 base at J, leaving 6 bases unmatched. The germline gives CDR1 MDHEN, CDR2 SYDVKM. The CDR3 length is 16 residues. The CDR3, as DNA: TGTGCCAGCAGTTTATTAACAGGGGCAGCCCAAGAGACCCAGTACTTC. It codes for CASSLLTGAAQETQYF.

This clone appeared once. The genes are TRBV6-1 and TRBJ2-5, with 7 bases identical to TRBD1. CDR1 MNHNS and CDR2 SASEGT come from the germline V gene. V was pared by 0 bases and J by 0 bases, with 4 bases of the junction left unmatched. The CDR3 loop spans 16 amino acids. In DNA form, the CDR3 reads TGTGCCAGCAGTGAAGCGCCGACAGGGTACCAAGAGACCCAGTACTTC. This sequence encodes CASSEAPTGYQETQYF.

This clone was found a few times. This chain joins TRBV29-1 and TRBJ2-1; 9 bases are shared with TRBD2. Germline CDR1 reads SQVTM; CDR2 reads ANQGSEA. With V trimmed by 1 base and J by 0 bases, 4 bases remained unmatched. The CDR3 has 16 residues. DNA for the CDR3: TGCAGCGTTGAAGTCCTAGCGGGGAACTCCTACAATGAGCAGTTCTTC. This encodes CSVEVLAGNSYNEQFF.

The chain recombines TRBV28 with TRBJ1-2, with a possible D match to TRBD1 (6 bases). The CDR3 has 15 amino acids. CDR1 is MDHEN and CDR2 is SYDVKM in the germline V gene. Trimming pared 5 bases from V and 4 bases from J, leaving 17 bases between. The CDR3 region has the DNA TGTGCCAGCAGTGTTCAGGATGGGGGCAGCTATGGCTACACCTTC. Its translation: CASSVQDGGSYGYTF.

The chain links TRBV19 to TRBJ2-1; 10 bases are a match to TRBD2. Looked up from germline, CDR1 is LNHDA and CDR2 is SQIVND (reference sequence). CDR3 length equals 16 residues. Losses at the gene ends were 10 bases for V and 0 bases for J; bases not matched to a gene: 9. DNA of the CDR3: TGTGCCACTCGAGGACTAGCGGCGAGCTCCTACAATGAGCAGTTCTTC. It encodes CATRGLAASSYNEQFF.

This clone was counted a single time. CDR3 nucleotide sequence: TGTGCCAGCTCACCGATCGGGAGCCACCACTACGAGCAGTACTTC. This sequence encodes CASSPIGSHHYEQYF. This chain connects TRBV18 to TRBJ2-7; D possibly corresponds to TRBD2 (6 bases). The CDR3 contains 15 residues. The germline gives CDR1 KGHSH, CDR2 LQKENI. V lost 3 bases to trimming and J lost 3 bases, with 15 bases between them.

The chain carries TRBV28 and TRBJ2-3; D remains ambiguous. The germline gives CDR1 MDHEN, CDR2 SYDVKM. V was clipped by 5 bases and J by 2 bases, with 14 bases between them. The CDR3 is made up of 15 amino acids. The CDR3 DNA reads as TGTGCCAGCAGTCCCCGTTCTCACTTCACAGATACGCAGTATTTT. Translated: CASSPRSHFTDTQYF.

This chain joins TRBV7-9 and TRBJ2-1; 15 nucleotides line up with TRBD2. Germline CDR1 SEHNR, CDR2 FQNEAQ (reference sequence). The CDR3 is 16 amino acids. The V segment lost 4 bases and the J segment 5 bases; nucleotides outside the gene matches: 3. The CDR3 reads CASSSGTSGRHNEQFF. The CDR3 coding sequence is TGTGCCAGCAGCTCGGGGACTAGCGGGAGGCACAATGAGCAGTTCTTC.

This chain joins TRBV5-1 and TRBJ2-1; 7 bases line up with TRBD1. V dropped 3 bases and J dropped 0; count of bases not matched to a gene: 3. The CDR3 contains 15 residues. The germline V gene encodes CDR1 SGHRS and CDR2 YFSETQ. The CDR3 DNA is TGCGCCAGCAGCTCGGCAGGGGGCTCCTACAATGAGCAGTTCTTC. This codes for CASSSAGGSYNEQFF.

V and J are TRBV7-3 and TRBJ1-5; D call uncertain. V gave up 6 bases and J gave up 5 bases, with 11 bases separating them. This CDR3 is 13 amino acids long. Germline lookup yields CDR1 SGHTA and CDR2 FQGTGA. CDR3 sequence reads: CASSMAPHQPQHF. The CDR3 nucleotides read TGTGCCAGCAGTATGGCTCCTCATCAGCCCCAGCATTTT.

This chain connects TRBV6-1 to TRBJ2-1; possible D gene TRBD2, 5 bases. The CDR3 is 15 residues long. Looked up from germline, CDR1 is MNHNS and CDR2 is SASEGT. V lost 4 bases, J lost 6 bases, and 16 bases lay in between. The chain's CDR3 is CASSVRGAPPNEQFF. CDR3 DNA: TGTGCCAGCAGTGTCCGGGGAGCGCCCCCCAATGAGCAGTTCTTC.

The rearrangement uses TRBV7-9 and TRBJ1-4; weak D call: TRBD1 (5 bases). The CDR3 is 17 amino acids. Trimming cost V 6 bases and J 11 bases, with 28 bases left between them. Germline loops: CDR1 SEHNR, CDR2 FQNEAQ (reference sequence). The CDR3, as DNA: TGTGCCAGCAGTTCAACAGTGCAGGGATCCAATCGTGGGAAACTGTTTTTT. It codes for CASSSTVQGSNRGKLFF.

This chain links TRBV5-4 with TRBJ2-1; 8 bases map to TRBD2. Germline CDR1 is SGHNT and CDR2 is YYREEE (reference sequence). The CDR3 spans 20 residues. V lost 0 bases to trimming and J lost 6 bases; unmatched junction nucleotides: 20. CDR3 DNA: TGTGCCAGCAGCTTGGCCAAATCGATGGGGGGGCTAGCGGGCGGCAATGAGCAGTTCTTC. Its protein product is CASSLAKSMGGLAGGNEQFF.

This chain uses TRBV4-1 with TRBJ2-2; 8 bases line up with TRBD1. The V and J ends lost 2 bases and 3 bases, in that order; junction bases with no gene match: 5. Germline V gene data show CDR1 as MGHRA and CDR2 as YSYEKL. The CDR3 totals 16 residues. The CDR3 protein is CASSQKTGDDTGELFF. The CDR3 DNA sequence: TGCGCCAGCAGCCAAAAGACAGGGGATGACACCGGGGAGCTGTTTTTT.

The chain couples TRBV6-1 to TRBJ1-1; TRBD1 aligns across 7 bases. This CDR3 has 15 amino acids. Germline CDR1 MNHNS, CDR2 SASEGT. The ends lost 6 bases at V and 1 base at J; junction bases unmatched: 8. CDR3 amino acids: CASRGSGGKNTEAFF. The CDR3 region has the DNA TGTGCCAGCAGGGGATCAGGGGGGAAGAACACTGAAGCTTTCTTT.

J is TRBJ2-2 and V is TRBV7-3, with TRBD1 identical over 7 bases. V lost 8 bases and J lost 1; bases outside the gene matches: 4. CDR3 length: 14 residues. Germline V gene data show CDR1 as SGHTA and CDR2 as FQGTGA. CDR3 DNA sequence: TGTGCCAGCGCTACAGGGGTGAACACCGGGGAGCTGTTTTTT. Translated, it gives CASATGVNTGELFF. The full variable domain, rest sourced from reference TRBV7-3 and TRBJ2-2, is GAGVSQTPSNKVTEKGKYVELRCDPISGHTALYWYRQSLGQGPEFLIYFQGTGAADDSGLPNDRFFAVRPEGSVSTLKIQRTERGDSAVYLCASATGVNTGELFFGEGSRLTVL.

The chain joins TRBV7-9 to TRBJ1-4; no reliable D call. The V end lost 3 bases, the J end lost 5 bases, and 7 bases lay between the germline ends. Germline lookup yields CDR1 SEHNR and CDR2 FQNEAQ (reference sequence). This CDR3 is built from 13 residues. The CDR3 DNA reads as TGTGCCAGCAGCTTTACCCAGAATGAAAAACTGTTTTTT. Translating gives CASSFTQNEKLFF.

Only one count was recorded for this clone. The chain has TRBV7-2 and TRBJ1-2; 10 bases match TRBD1. This CDR3 spans 13 amino acids. Germline loops: CDR1 SGHTA, CDR2 FQGNSA. The ends lost 5 bases at V and 8 bases at J; junction bases unmatched: 5. CDR3 bases: TGTGCCAGCAGCCGACAGGGGGCTAGAGGCTACACCTTC. It codes for CASSRQGARGYTF.

The chain carries TRBV7-9 and TRBJ1-2, with 8 bases aligning to TRBD1. J lost 5 bases, V lost 4 bases, and 3 bases had no gene match. The CDR3 covers 13 residues. In germline, CDR1 is SEHNR, CDR2 FQNEAQ (reference sequence). The chain's CDR3 is CASSSTGGYGYTF. CDR3 nucleotide sequence: TGTGCCAGCAGCTCAACAGGGGGTTATGGCTACACCTTC.

The chain combines TRBV6-5 with TRBJ1-6, with TRBD1 as a possible D gene (5 bases). The germline V and J ends were trimmed by 4 bases and 9 bases, with 16 bases remaining between them. The CDR3 is 15 residues long. CDR1 and CDR2 (germline): MNHEY, SVGAGI. The CDR3: CASSSSSGFPSPLHF. CDR3 coding DNA: TGTGCCAGCAGTTCATCTTCAGGGTTCCCTTCACCCCTCCACTTT.

The rearrangement joins TRBV5-8 to TRBJ2-3; 8 nucleotides match TRBD1. The CDR3 sequence is 14 residues long. Unmatched junction bases numbered 3, after V lost 1 base and J lost 5 bases. Germline lookup yields CDR1 SGHTS and CDR2 YDEGEE. This chain's CDR3 is CASSLTQGGDTQYF. Written as DNA, the CDR3 is TGTGCCAGCAGCTTGACACAGGGGGGAGATACGCAGTATTTT.

This clone is a singleton in its sample. The chain employs TRBV7-2 and TRBJ2-3; 11 nucleotides line up with TRBD2. Germline CDR1 is SGHTA and CDR2 is FQGNSA. J was trimmed by 5 bases and V by 6 bases; bases with no gene match: 10. The CDR3 runs to 16 residues. This CDR3 is CASRQGVAGGQDTQYF. CDR3 DNA sequence: TGTGCCAGCAGACAAGGGGTAGCGGGGGGGCAAGATACGCAGTATTTT.

This clone was detected only a few times. The chain carries TRBV7-9 and TRBJ2-7; D is possibly TRBD1 (6 bases). Germline V CDR1 and CDR2: SEHNR, FQNEAQ (reference sequence). This CDR3 is 13 amino acids long. The V end lost 5 bases, the J end lost 6 bases, and 14 bases lay between the germline ends. CDR3 amino acids: CASSPQTGGEQYF. DNA of the CDR3: TGTGCCAGCAGCCCCCAGACAGGCGGCGAGCAGTACTTC.

The rearrangement joins TRBV29-1 to TRBJ2-7; the match to TRBD2 covers 13 bases. After removal of 0 bases from V and 4 bases from J, the junction contained 3 bases not matched to a gene. Germline V gene sequence: CDR1 SQVTM, CDR2 ANQGSEA. The CDR3 has 15 residues. CDR3 protein: CSVEDGLAGVYEQYF. CDR3 coding DNA: TGCAGCGTTGAAGACGGACTAGCGGGAGTATACGAGCAGTACTTC.

The gene calls are TRBV18 and TRBJ2-7; 8 bases agree with TRBD1. J gave up 6 bases and V 3 bases, and 13 bases lay outside the gene matches. The CDR3 contains 16 residues. Germline loops: CDR1 KGHSH, CDR2 LQKENI. The CDR3 is CASSPDSRTGTGEQYF. DNA of the CDR3: TGTGCCAGCTCACCGGATTCTAGGACAGGGACGGGCGAGCAGTACTTC.

The chain carries TRBV2 and TRBJ2-5; D is unresolved. CDR3 size: 15 residues. The germline CDR1 and CDR2 sequences are SNHLY and FYNNEI. Trimming removed 6 bases at V and 1 base at J, with 15 bases between. CDR3 DNA: TGTGCCAGCAGCCCCAATACTGACTTCCAAGAGACCCAGTACTTC. Translated: CASSPNTDFQETQYF.